The sequence of this T cell receptor beta chain was determined in a study of blood T cell repertoires in COVID-19. Trimming left V 7 bases short and J 1 base short, with 7 bases between. The CDR3 spans 12 residues. Germline V CDR1 and CDR2: LNHDA, SQIVND (reference sequence). TCRdb keeps only in-frame clones here, not all; method: immunoSEQ multiplex PCR. The sample contains hundreds of thousands of clones, around 87% of which appear only once. The V call is TRBV19, the J call TRBJ1-1; D ambiguous. The clonotype was recovered from a human donor in a cohort sampled during active COVID-19. Sequencing was done on a sample of peripheral blood. The CDR3 reads CASNPGNTEAFF. The CDR3 nucleotides are TGTGCCAGTAACCCGGGGAACACTGAAGCTTTCTTT.